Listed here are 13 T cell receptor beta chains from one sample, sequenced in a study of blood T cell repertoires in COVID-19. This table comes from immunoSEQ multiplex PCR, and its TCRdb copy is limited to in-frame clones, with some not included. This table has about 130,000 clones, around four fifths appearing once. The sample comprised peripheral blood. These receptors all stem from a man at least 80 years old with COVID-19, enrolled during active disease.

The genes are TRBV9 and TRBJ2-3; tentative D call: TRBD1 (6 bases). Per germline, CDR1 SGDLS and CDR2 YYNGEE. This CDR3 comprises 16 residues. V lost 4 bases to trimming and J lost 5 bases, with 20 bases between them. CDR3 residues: CASSSEETGFGDTQYF. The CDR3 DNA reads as TGTGCCAGCAGCTCCGAGGAGACAGGTTTCGGAGATACGCAGTATTTT.

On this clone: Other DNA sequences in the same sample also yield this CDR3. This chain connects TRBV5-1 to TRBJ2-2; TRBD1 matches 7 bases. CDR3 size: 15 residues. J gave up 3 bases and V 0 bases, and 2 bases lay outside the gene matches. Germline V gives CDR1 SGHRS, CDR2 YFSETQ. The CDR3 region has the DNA TGCGCCAGCAGCTTGGACAGGGGAGACACCGGGGAGCTGTTTTTT. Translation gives CASSLDRGDTGELFF.

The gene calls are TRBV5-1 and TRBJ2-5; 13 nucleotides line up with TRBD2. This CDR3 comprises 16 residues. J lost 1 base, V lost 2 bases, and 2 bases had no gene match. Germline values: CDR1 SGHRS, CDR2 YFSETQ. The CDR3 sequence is CASSLLAGGPQETQYF. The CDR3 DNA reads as TGCGCCAGCAGCTTACTAGCGGGAGGGCCCCAAGAGACCCAGTACTTC.

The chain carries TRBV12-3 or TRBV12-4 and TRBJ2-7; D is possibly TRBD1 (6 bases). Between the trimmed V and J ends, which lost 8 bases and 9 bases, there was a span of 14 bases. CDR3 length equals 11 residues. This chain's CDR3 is CASGYREGQYF. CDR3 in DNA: TGTGCCAGCGGCTACAGGGAAGGGCAGTACTTC.

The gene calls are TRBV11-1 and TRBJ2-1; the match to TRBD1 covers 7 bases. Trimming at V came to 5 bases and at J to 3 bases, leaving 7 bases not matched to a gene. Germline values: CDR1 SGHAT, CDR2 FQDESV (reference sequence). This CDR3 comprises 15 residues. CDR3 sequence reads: CASSRPGTDYNEQFF. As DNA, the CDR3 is TGTGCCAGCAGCAGACCTGGGACAGACTACAATGAGCAGTTCTTC.

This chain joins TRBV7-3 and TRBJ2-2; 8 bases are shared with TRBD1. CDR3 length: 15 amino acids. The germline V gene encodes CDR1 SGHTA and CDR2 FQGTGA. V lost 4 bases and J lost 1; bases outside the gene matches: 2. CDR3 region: CASSSGQENTGELFF. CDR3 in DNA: TGTGCCAGCAGCTCGGGACAGGAGAACACCGGGGAGCTGTTTTTT.

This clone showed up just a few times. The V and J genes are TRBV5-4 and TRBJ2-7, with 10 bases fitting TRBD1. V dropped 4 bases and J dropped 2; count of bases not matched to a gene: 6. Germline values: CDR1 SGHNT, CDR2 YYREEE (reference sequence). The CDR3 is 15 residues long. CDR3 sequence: CASSPGGQGTYEQYF. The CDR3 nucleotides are TGTGCCAGCAGCCCGGGGGGACAGGGGACCTACGAGCAGTACTTC.

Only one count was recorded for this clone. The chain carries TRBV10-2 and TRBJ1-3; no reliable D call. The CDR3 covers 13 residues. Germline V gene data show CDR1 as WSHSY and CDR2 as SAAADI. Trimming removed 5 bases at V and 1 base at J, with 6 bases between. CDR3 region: CASSSGSGNTIYF. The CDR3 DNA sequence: TGCGCCAGCAGTTCCGGGTCTGGAAACACCATATATTTT.

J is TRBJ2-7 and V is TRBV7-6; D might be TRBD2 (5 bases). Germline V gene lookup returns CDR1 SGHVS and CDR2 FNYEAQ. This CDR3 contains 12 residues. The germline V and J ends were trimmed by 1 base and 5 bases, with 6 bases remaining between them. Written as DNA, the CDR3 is TGTGCCAGCAGCTTAGGGCGGGACGAGCAGTACTTC. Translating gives CASSLGRDEQYF. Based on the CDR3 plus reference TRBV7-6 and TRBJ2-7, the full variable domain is GAGVSQSPRYKVTKRGQDVALRCDPISGHVSLYWYRQALGQGPEFLTYFNYEAQQDKSGLPNDRFSAERPEGSISTLTIQRTEQRDSAMYRCASSLGRDEQYFGPGTRLTVT.

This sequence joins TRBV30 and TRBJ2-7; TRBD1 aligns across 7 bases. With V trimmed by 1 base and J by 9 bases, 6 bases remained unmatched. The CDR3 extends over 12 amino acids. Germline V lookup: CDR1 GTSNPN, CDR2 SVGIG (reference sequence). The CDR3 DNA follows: TGTGCCTGGAGTGCCGGGGACAGTAGGCAGTACTTC. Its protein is CAWSAGDSRQYF. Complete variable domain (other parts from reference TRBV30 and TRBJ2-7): SQTIHQWPATLVQPVGSPLSLECTVEGTSNPNLYWYRQAAGRGLQLLFYSVGIGQISSEVPQNLSASRPQDRQFILSSKKLLLSDSGFYLCAWSAGDSRQYFGPGTRLTVT.

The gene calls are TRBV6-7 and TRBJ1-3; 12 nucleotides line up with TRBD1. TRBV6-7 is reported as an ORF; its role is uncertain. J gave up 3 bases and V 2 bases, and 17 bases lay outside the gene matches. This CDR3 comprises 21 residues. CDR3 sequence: CASSYPQPGQGALGSGNTIYF. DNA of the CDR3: TGTGCCAGCAGTTACCCCCAACCGGGACAGGGGGCCTTAGGGAGTGGAAACACCATATATTTT.

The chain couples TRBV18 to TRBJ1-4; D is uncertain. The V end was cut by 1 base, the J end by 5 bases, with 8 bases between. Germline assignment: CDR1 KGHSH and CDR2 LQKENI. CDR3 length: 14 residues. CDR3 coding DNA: TGTGCCAGCTCACCACGGGCGAACAATGAAAAACTGTTTTTT. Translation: CASSPRANNEKLFF.

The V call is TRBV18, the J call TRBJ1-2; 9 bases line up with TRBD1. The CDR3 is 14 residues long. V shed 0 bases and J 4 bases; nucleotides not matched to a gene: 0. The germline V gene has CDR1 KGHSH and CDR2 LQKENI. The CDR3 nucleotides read TGTGCCAGCTCACCACCGACAGGGGGCTATGGCTACACCTTC. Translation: CASSPPTGGYGYTF.